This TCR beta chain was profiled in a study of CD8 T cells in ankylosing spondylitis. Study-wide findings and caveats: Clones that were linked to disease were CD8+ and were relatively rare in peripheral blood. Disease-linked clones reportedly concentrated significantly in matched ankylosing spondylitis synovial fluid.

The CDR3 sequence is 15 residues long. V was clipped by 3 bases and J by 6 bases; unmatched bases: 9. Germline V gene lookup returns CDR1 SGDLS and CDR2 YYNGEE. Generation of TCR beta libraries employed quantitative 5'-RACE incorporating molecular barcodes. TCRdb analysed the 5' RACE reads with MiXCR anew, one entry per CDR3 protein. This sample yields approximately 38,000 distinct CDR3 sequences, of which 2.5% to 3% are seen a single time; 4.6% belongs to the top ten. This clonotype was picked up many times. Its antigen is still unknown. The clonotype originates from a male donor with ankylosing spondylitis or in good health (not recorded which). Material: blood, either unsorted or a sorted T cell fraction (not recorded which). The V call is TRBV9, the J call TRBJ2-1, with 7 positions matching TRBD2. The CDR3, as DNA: TGTGCCAGCAGCGGGACTAGTCACTCCACCAATGAGCAGTTCTTC. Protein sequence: CASSGTSHSTNEQFF.